The 32 T cell receptor beta chains below all came from one sample that was sequenced in a study of beta chain features in type 1 diabetes. These receptors' antigens are unknown. Study outcomes and limitations: Moderate yet significant TCRB CDR3 shortening was seen in Type 1 diabetes patients in all four CD4+ subsets.

Isolated RNA was reverse transcribed in full, so expressed TCRB transcripts were sequenced. Produced via immunoSEQ multiplex PCR; TCRdb's table is partial and in-frame only. The sample shows just under 150,000 clones, approximately 13% of them seen only once. Specimen: central memory CD4+ T cells from blood. The receptors come from a man in his late teens or twenties with type 1 diabetes.

The V gene is TRBV5-4, the J gene TRBJ2-5; 7 nucleotides align to TRBD2. TRBJ2-7 explains the end of the DNA better; the J call may be wrong. The CDR3 loop spans 15 amino acids. The germline CDR1 and CDR2 sequences are SGHNT and YYREEE (reference sequence). The CDR3 sequence is CASSPRTSASYEQYF. DNA of the CDR3: TGTGCCAGCAGCCCTCGGACTAGTGCCTCCTACGAGCAGTACTTC.

This clone was counted a few times. The V call is TRBV7-9, the J call TRBJ2-3; 9 bases match TRBD1. V lost 11 bases, J lost 3 bases, and 9 bases stayed unmatched. Germline CDR1 SEHNR, CDR2 FQNEAQ (reference sequence). The CDR3 contains 14 residues. Here the CDR3 reads CASEQGAWTDTQYF. CDR3 sequence (DNA): TGTGCCTCCGAACAGGGGGCGTGGACAGATACGCAGTATTTT. Using reference TRBV7-9 and TRBJ2-3 for the parts outside the CDR3, the full variable domain is DTGVSQNPRHKITKRGQNVTFRCDPISEHNRLYWYRQTLGQGPEFLTYFQNEAQLEKSRLLSDRFSAERPKGSFSTLEIQRTEQGDSAMYLCASEQGAWTDTQYFGPGTRLTVL.

The chain combines TRBV9 with TRBJ2-3; the D is unclear. The CDR3 length is 15 residues. Trimming stripped 0 bases from V and 6 bases from J, with 14 bases between. CDR1 and CDR2 (germline): SGDLS, YYNGEE. For the CDR3, the DNA is TGTGCCAGCAGCGTAGGAGGTAGCTCGGCGGATACGCAGTATTTT. This encodes CASSVGGSSADTQYF.

The chain uses TRBV25-1 and TRBJ2-3; possible D gene TRBD2, 5 bases. The CDR3 loop spans 14 amino acids. Germline CDR1 MGHDK, CDR2 SYGVNS. Trimming took off 8 bases at V and 0 bases at J, with 12 bases between the two ends. Written as DNA, the CDR3 is TGTGCCAGCTCCCGGGAAGTTAGCACAGATACGCAGTATTTT. Amino acid sequence: CASSREVSTDTQYF.

This clone was counted between two and nine times. The rearrangement uses TRBV2 and TRBJ1-4; possible D gene TRBD1, 5 bases. Trimming stripped 3 bases from V and 6 bases from J, with 14 bases between. The CDR3 extends over 15 amino acids. Germline-derived CDR1 and CDR2 are SNHLY and FYNNEI. The CDR3 here is CASSETGLGYEKLFF. The CDR3 DNA reads as TGTGCCAGCAGTGAGACGGGACTGGGATATGAAAAACTGTTTTTT.

This clone was recorded a few times. The chain links TRBV7-9 to TRBJ2-1; D unresolved. The CDR3 spans 12 residues. The V gene's germline CDR1 is SEHNR and CDR2 FQNEAQ (reference sequence). The V and J ends lost 2 bases and 3 bases respectively, with 2 bases between them. The CDR3 DNA reads TGTGCCAGCAGCTTAAACTACAATGAGCAGTTCTTC. Translating it yields CASSLNYNEQFF.

This clone was observed a handful of times. This sequence joins TRBV7-2 and TRBJ2-1; the D gene could be TRBD1 or TRBD2 (5 bases each). V lost 5 bases and J lost 7, with 21 bases in between. The CDR3 has 16 residues. Germline-derived CDR1 and CDR2 are SGHTA and FQGNSA. CDR3 loop: CASSLGYRDEGNEQFF. Here the CDR3 DNA reads TGTGCCAGCAGCCTGGGGTACCGGGACGAGGGGAATGAGCAGTTCTTC.

V gene TRBV30 combines with J gene TRBJ2-1, with 7 bases matching TRBD2. The ends lost 7 bases at V and 8 bases at J; junction bases unmatched: 5. The germline V gene has CDR1 GTSNPN and CDR2 SVGIG (reference sequence). CDR3 length: 11 amino acids. The CDR3 reads CASTSNYEQFF. DNA for the CDR3: TGTGCCTCGACTAGCAACTATGAGCAGTTCTTC.

This clone was seen many times. The chain combines TRBV7-3 with TRBJ1-6; the D is unclear. The V gene lost 2 bases and the J gene lost 3 bases, with 5 bases spanning the gap. The germline CDR1 and CDR2 sequences are SGHTA and FQGTGA. CDR3 length equals 14 residues. The CDR3 region is CASSLPVYNSPLHF. The DNA of the CDR3 is TGTGCCAGCAGCTTACCAGTCTATAATTCACCCCTCCACTTT.

A few counts support this clone. The gene calls are TRBV7-2 and TRBJ1-1; D unresolved. Trimming shortened V by 5 bases and J by 3 bases, and 13 bases separated the two germline ends. In germline, CDR1 is SGHTA, CDR2 FQGNSA. There are 14 residues in the CDR3. In DNA form, the CDR3 reads TGTGCCAGCAGCGCTAGGAGTACCGACACTGAAGCTTTCTTT. Protein sequence: CASSARSTDTEAFF.

The rearrangement links TRBV5-6 to TRBJ2-3, with 11 bases fitting TRBD2. Germline CDR1 is SGHDT and CDR2 is YYEEEE. CDR3 length equals 16 residues. J was trimmed by 7 bases and V by 4 bases; bases with no gene match: 11. The CDR3 region is CASSRRTSGLTNTQYF. DNA for the CDR3: TGTGCCAGCAGCCGCCGGACTAGCGGGCTCACGAATACGCAGTATTTT.

The chain links TRBV6-6 to TRBJ1-5; D gene unclear. Per the germline V gene, CDR1 is MNHNY and CDR2 is SVGAGI (reference sequence). The V and J ends lost 6 bases and 4 bases respectively, with 13 bases between them. The CDR3 loop spans 14 amino acids. The CDR3 here is CASSPGFGNQPQHF. As DNA, the CDR3 is TGTGCCAGCAGCCCGGGGTTTGGGAATCAGCCCCAGCATTTT.

V usage is TRBV6-5 and J usage is TRBJ2-5; 7 nucleotides line up with TRBD1. CDR1 and CDR2 from the germline V gene are MNHEY and SVGAGI. V shed 6 bases, J shed 6 bases, and the junction held 4 bases outside the gene matches. This CDR3 is built from 12 residues. The CDR3 DNA is TGTGCCAGCAGATCGGGACAGCAGACCCAGTACTTC. It specifies CASRSGQQTQYF.

This sequence joins TRBV30 and TRBJ2-1, with D possibly matching TRBD2 (6 bases). Trimming took off 2 bases at V and 0 bases at J, with 11 bases between the two ends. The CDR3 length is 15 residues. Germline V gives CDR1 GTSNPN, CDR2 SVGIG (reference sequence). The CDR3 DNA sequence: TGTGCCTGGAGTTCTTCCGGGAGCTCCTACAATGAGCAGTTCTTC. Protein: CAWSSSGSSYNEQFF.

This clone was seen more than once but under ten times. V is TRBV7-9 and J is TRBJ1-1; D remains unclear. The CDR3 has 14 amino acids. Germline lookup yields CDR1 SEHNR and CDR2 FQNEAQ (reference sequence). V shed 5 bases and J shed 5 bases, with 15 bases lying between them. The CDR3 nucleotides are TGTGCCAGCAGCCGGATCGAACTGGGGACTGAAGCTTTCTTT. This gives the protein CASSRIELGTEAFF.

This clone showed up just a few times. The rearrangement links TRBV5-6 to TRBJ1-1, with unresolved D. The CDR3 has 14 amino acids. The germline V and J ends were trimmed by 4 bases and 4 bases, with 14 bases remaining between them. The germline gives CDR1 SGHDT, CDR2 YYEEEE. CDR3 nucleotide sequence: TGTGCCAGCAGCCCGGACGGTCGAGGCACTGAAGCTTTCTTT. It encodes CASSPDGRGTEAFF.

There are many counts of this clone. The chain uses TRBV16 and TRBJ2-7, with D possibly TRBD1 on 6 matching bases. V lost 4 bases, J lost 4 bases, and 17 bases lay in between. This CDR3 is built from 15 residues. CDR1 KGHSY and CDR2 FQNENV come from the germline V gene. The CDR3 protein is CASSPNRAAAYEQYF. CDR3 nucleotides: TGTGCCAGCAGCCCGAACAGGGCGGCGGCGTACGAGCAGTACTTC.

The chain combines TRBV11-1 with TRBJ2-7; TRBD1 agrees at 7 bases. The germline V gene encodes CDR1 SGHAT and CDR2 FQDESV (reference sequence). The CDR3 covers 15 residues. V trimming: 4 bases; J trimming: 0 bases; junction bases outside the gene matches: 6. The CDR3 sequence: CASSSRTGLSYEQYF. The CDR3 coding sequence is TGTGCCAGCAGCTCGCGGACAGGACTCTCCTACGAGCAGTACTTC.

This clone came up a few times. At one end, the junction sequence differs from germline, possibly due to a read error. The chain carries TRBV14 and TRBJ2-1; 8 nucleotides align to TRBD2. Germline CDR1 reads SGHDN; CDR2 reads FVKESK. The CDR3 sequence is 16 residues long. The CDR3 nucleotides are TGTGCCAACAGCCCTTGGGGAGCGGGGGAATACAATGAGCAGTTCTTC. Translation gives CANSPWGAGEYNEQFF.

This clone has just a few counts. This chain joins TRBV28 and TRBJ1-2; D remains ambiguous. The CDR3 length is 11 residues. Germline V gene sequence: CDR1 MDHEN, CDR2 SYDVKM. Trimming cost V 8 bases and J 8 bases, with 12 bases left between them. CDR3 region: CASRSIYGYTF. For the CDR3, the DNA is TGTGCCAGCCGCTCGATCTACGGCTACACCTTC.

This clone was counted only a few times. The V and J genes are TRBV7-8 and TRBJ2-5; 9 positions agree with TRBD2. CDR1 and CDR2 from the germline V gene are SGHVS and FQNEAQ. Trimming took 5 bases from V and 5 from J; bases not matched to a gene: 6. This CDR3 comprises 14 residues. The CDR3 sequence: CASSAGLATETQYF. The CDR3 nucleotides read TGTGCCAGCAGCGCTGGACTAGCGACGGAGACCCAGTACTTC.

This clone was seen more than once but under ten times. The chain couples TRBV9 to TRBJ2-3; no reliable D call. CDR3 length equals 16 residues. The germline gives CDR1 SGDLS, CDR2 YYNGEE. V lost 4 bases and J lost 2, with 17 bases in between. The CDR3: CASSHPHDTSTDTQYF. CDR3 DNA: TGTGCCAGCAGCCACCCACACGACACCTCCACAGATACGCAGTATTTT.

Only one count was recorded for this clone. The chain carries TRBV10-1 and TRBJ1-6; 11 bases align to TRBD1. Per germline, CDR1 WNHNN and CDR2 SYGVQD (reference sequence). Trimming removed 7 bases from V and 6 bases from J; junction bases left unmatched: 2. The CDR3 contains 14 residues. The CDR3 here is CASKGQGVNSPLHF. As DNA, the CDR3 is TGCGCCAGCAAGGGACAGGGGGTTAATTCACCCCTCCACTTT.

The chain recombines TRBV30 with TRBJ1-1; no definite D call. The CDR3 spans 12 residues. Germline V gene lookup returns CDR1 GTSNPN and CDR2 SVGIG (reference sequence). Trimming removed 2 bases at V and 2 bases at J, with 6 bases between. CDR3 sequence: CAWSTENTEAFF. CDR3 coding DNA: TGTGCCTGGAGTACTGAAAACACTGAAGCTTTCTTT.

The chain joins TRBV5-1 to TRBJ1-1; D is possibly TRBD1 (6 bases). Germline-derived CDR1 and CDR2 are SGHRS and YFSETQ. V was cut by 6 bases and J by 0 bases, with 15 bases left in between. This CDR3 contains 15 residues. The CDR3 protein is CASTRDTLLNTEAFF. In DNA, the CDR3 is TGCGCCAGCACCAGGGACACACTTTTGAACACTGAAGCTTTCTTT.

This clone was detected a few times. This chain joins TRBV27 and TRBJ1-1; TRBD1 matches 9 bases. Looked up from germline, CDR1 is MNHEY and CDR2 is SMNVEV (reference sequence). Trimming removed 5 bases from V and 1 base from J; junction bases left unmatched: 11. The CDR3 contains 17 residues. This CDR3 is CASSPGDRAVGNTEAFF. Here the CDR3 DNA reads TGTGCCAGCAGTCCCGGGGACAGGGCGGTGGGGAACACTGAAGCTTTCTTT.

This chain joins TRBV9 and TRBJ1-4; D ambiguous. The CDR3 runs 15 residues. CDR1 is SGDLS and CDR2 is YYNGEE in the germline V gene. Deletions cut 4 bases from V and 0 bases from J, with 10 bases between. The CDR3 sequence: CASSPRPATNEKLFF. The CDR3, as DNA: TGTGCCAGCAGCCCGCGACCTGCAACTAATGAAAAACTGTTTTTT.

This clone was found a few times. The V and J genes are TRBV4-1 and TRBJ2-1; TRBD1 agrees at 7 bases. V lost 3 bases and J lost 6; bases outside the gene matches: 11. The CDR3 is made up of 16 amino acids. CDR1 and CDR2 from the germline V gene are MGHRA and YSYEKL. The CDR3 reads CASSQLDRTWGNEQFF. CDR3 sequence (DNA): TGCGCCAGCAGCCAGTTGGACAGGACCTGGGGCAATGAGCAGTTCTTC.

This chain joins TRBV28 and TRBJ2-1; D not certain. V lost 5 bases, J lost 5 bases, and 7 bases lay in between. Germline V CDR1 and CDR2: MDHEN, SYDVKM. The CDR3 is 12 amino acids. The chain's CDR3 is CASSQDHNEQFF. CDR3 bases: TGTGCCAGCAGTCAGGATCACAATGAGCAGTTCTTC.

This clone was observed a handful of times. The chain couples TRBV2 to TRBJ1-2; D gene uncertain. The CDR3 extends over 13 amino acids. V lost 2 bases and J lost 3, with 7 bases in between. In germline, CDR1 is SNHLY, CDR2 FYNNEI. This CDR3 is CASSENTYYGYTF. CDR3 in DNA: TGTGCCAGCAGTGAAAATACCTACTATGGCTACACCTTC. Drawing the rest from reference TRBV2 and TRBJ1-2, the complete variable domain is EPEVTQTPSHQVTQMGQEVILRCVPISNHLYFYWYRQILGQKVEFLVSFYNNEISEKSEIFDDQFSVERPDGSNFTLKIRSTKLEDSAMYFCASSENTYYGYTFGSGTRLTVV.

The chain carries TRBV5-1 and TRBJ1-2; D is ambiguous. The CDR3 is made up of 18 amino acids. The V and J ends lost 0 bases and 0 bases respectively, with 18 bases between them. The V gene's germline CDR1 is SGHRS and CDR2 YFSETQ. The CDR3 coding sequence is TGCGCCAGCAGCTTGGTTTTCCGGACGGCCAACTCTAACTATGGCTACACCTTC. Its translation: CASSLVFRTANSNYGYTF.

This clone was counted only a few times. The chain links TRBV29-1 to TRBJ1-1, with 11 nucleotides matching TRBD1. Germline values: CDR1 SQVTM, CDR2 ANQGSEA. CDR3 length: 14 amino acids. Losses at the gene ends were 7 bases for V and 5 bases for J; bases not matched to a gene: 9. The chain's CDR3 is CSAKAGTGGTEAFF. The CDR3 DNA is TGCAGCGCAAAAGCCGGGACAGGGGGTACTGAAGCTTTCTTT.